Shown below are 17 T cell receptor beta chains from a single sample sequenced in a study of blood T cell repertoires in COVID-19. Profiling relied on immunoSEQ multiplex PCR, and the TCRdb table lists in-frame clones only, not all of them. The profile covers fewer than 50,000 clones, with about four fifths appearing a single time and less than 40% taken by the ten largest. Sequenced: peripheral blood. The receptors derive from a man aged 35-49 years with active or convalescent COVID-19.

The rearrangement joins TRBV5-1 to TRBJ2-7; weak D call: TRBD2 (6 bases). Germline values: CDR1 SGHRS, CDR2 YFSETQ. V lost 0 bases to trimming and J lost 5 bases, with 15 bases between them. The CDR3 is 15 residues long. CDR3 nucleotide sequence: TGCGCCAGCAGCTTGGAGACGGGAGTCCCCCACGAGCAGTACTTC. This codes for CASSLETGVPHEQYF.

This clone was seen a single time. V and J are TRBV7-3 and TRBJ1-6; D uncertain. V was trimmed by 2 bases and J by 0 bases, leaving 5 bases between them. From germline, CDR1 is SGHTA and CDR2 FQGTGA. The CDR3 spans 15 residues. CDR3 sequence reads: CASSLESSYNSPLHF. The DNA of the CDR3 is TGTGCCAGCAGCTTAGAGAGCTCCTATAATTCACCCCTCCACTTT.

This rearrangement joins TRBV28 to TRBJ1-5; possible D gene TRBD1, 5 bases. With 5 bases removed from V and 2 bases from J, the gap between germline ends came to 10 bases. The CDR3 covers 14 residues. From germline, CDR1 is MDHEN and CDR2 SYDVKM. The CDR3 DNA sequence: TGTGCCAGCAGTCTCGGGGGGGGCAATCAGCCCCAGCATTTT. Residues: CASSLGGGNQPQHF.

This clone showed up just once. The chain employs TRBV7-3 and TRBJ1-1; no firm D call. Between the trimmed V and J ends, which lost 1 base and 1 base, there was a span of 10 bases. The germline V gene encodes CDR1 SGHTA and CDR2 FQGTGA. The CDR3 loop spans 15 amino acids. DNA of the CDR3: TGTGCCAGCAGCTTAAGGAGTCGGGGGAACACTGAAGCTTTCTTT. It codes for CASSLRSRGNTEAFF.

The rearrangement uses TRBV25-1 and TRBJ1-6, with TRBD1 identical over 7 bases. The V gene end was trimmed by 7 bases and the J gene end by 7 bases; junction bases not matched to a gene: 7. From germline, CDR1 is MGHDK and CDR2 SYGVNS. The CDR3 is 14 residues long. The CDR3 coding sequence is TGTGCCAGCAAACGGGACAGTTGGAATTCACCCCTCCACTTT. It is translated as CASKRDSWNSPLHF.

CDR3 protein: CASRHRGRDYGYTF. As DNA, the CDR3 is TGTGCCAGCAGGCACAGGGGGCGGGACTATGGCTACACCTTC. The rearrangement links TRBV28 to TRBJ1-2; 9 nucleotides agree with TRBD1. V lost 6 bases, J lost 3 bases, and 5 bases stayed unmatched. Germline V lookup: CDR1 MDHEN, CDR2 SYDVKM. CDR3 length: 14 residues.

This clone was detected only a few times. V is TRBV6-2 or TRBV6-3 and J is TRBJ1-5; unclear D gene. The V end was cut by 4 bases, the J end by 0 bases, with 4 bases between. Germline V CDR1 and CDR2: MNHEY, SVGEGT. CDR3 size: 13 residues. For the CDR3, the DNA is TGTGCCAGCAGTTCCATTAGCAATCAGCCCCAGCATTTT. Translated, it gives CASSSISNQPQHF.

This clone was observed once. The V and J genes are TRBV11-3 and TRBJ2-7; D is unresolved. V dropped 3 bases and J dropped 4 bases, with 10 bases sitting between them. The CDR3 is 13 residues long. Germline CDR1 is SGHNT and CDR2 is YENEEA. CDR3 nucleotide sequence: TGTGCCAGCAGCTTCGGAGAATGGTACGAGCAGTACTTC. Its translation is CASSFGEWYEQYF.

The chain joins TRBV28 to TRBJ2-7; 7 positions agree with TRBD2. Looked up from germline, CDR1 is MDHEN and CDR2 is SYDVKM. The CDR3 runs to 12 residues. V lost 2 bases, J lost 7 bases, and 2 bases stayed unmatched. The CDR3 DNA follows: TGTGCCAGCAGTTTAGGGACTAAAGAGCAGTACTTC. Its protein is CASSLGTKEQYF.

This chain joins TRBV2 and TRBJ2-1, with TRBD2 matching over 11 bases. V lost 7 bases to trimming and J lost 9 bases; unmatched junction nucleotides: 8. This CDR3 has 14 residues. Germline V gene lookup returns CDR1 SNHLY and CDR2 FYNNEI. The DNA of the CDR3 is TGTGCCAGCATGCGCCTAGCGGGAGGAAGTGAGCAGTTCTTC. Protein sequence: CASMRLAGGSEQFF.

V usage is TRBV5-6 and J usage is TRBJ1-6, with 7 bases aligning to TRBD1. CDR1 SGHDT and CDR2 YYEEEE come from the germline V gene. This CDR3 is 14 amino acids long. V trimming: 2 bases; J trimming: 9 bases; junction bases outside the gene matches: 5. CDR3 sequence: CASSFRDRASPLHF. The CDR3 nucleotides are TGTGCCAGCAGCTTCCGGGACAGAGCTTCACCCCTCCACTTT.

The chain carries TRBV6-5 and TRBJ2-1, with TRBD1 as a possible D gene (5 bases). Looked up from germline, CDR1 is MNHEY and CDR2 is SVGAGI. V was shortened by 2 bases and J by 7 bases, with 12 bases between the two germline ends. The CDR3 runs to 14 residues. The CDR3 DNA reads TGTGCCAGCAGTTACGGCCATCCAGGGAATGAGCAGTTCTTC. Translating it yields CASSYGHPGNEQFF.

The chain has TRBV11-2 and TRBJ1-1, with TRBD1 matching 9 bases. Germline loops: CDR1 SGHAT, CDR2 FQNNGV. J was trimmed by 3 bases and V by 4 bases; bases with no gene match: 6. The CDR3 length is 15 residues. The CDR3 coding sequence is TGTGCCAGCAGCTCCTCGGGACAGGGTCACACTGAAGCTTTCTTT. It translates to CASSSSGQGHTEAFF.

The CDR3 DNA sequence: TGTGCCAGCAGCTCCACTGGGGGACAGGGGGCTGGTGAGCAGTACTTC. Translating gives CASSSTGGQGAGEQYF. The chain employs TRBV7-3 and TRBJ2-7; 12 nucleotides match TRBD1. Losses at the gene ends were 4 bases for V and 7 bases for J; bases not matched to a gene: 11. The germline V gene encodes CDR1 SGHTA and CDR2 FQGTGA. This CDR3 comprises 16 residues.

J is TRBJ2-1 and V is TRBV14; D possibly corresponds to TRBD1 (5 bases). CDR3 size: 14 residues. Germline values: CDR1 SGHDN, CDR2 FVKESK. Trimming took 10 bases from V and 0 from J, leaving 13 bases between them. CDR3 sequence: CATAPQGSYNEQFF. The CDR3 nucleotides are TGTGCCACCGCCCCCCAGGGCTCCTACAATGAGCAGTTCTTC.

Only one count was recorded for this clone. CDR3 residues: CASSQDFQGGANQPQHF. In DNA form, the CDR3 reads TGCGCCAGCAGCCAAGATTTTCAAGGAGGCGCCAATCAGCCCCAGCATTTT. The V call is TRBV4-1, the J call TRBJ1-5; D is uncertain. The CDR3 has 17 amino acids. In germline, CDR1 is MGHRA, CDR2 YSYEKL. V was clipped by 0 bases and J by 3 bases, with 15 bases between them.

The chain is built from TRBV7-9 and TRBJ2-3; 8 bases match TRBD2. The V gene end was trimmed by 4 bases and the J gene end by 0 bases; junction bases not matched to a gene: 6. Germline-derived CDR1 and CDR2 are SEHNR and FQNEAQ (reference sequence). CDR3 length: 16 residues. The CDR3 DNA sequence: TGTGCCAGCAGCTCAAGCGGGGGCCTCAGCACAGATACGCAGTATTTT. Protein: CASSSSGGLSTDTQYF.